The 17 T cell receptor beta chains below were found in one sample sequenced in a study of blood T cell repertoires in COVID-19 (dated by TCRdb to 2018 to 2020). Libraries were built with the immunoSEQ multiplex PCR assay. Here the immuneACCESS table is served through TCRdb, limited to in-frame sequences with V and J called. Missing clones are a known gap in these copies; in checked studies unresolved V genes cover under half, and the rest lacks a known reason. This sample gives fewer than 65,000 clones in total; 75% to 90% of them show up just once. The leading ten clones occupy 1.3% of the sample. Sequencing input: peripheral blood. All receptors come from a man aged 55-75 years with acute or convalescent COVID-19.

A single count supports this clone. The chain employs TRBV27 and TRBJ1-5, with TRBD1 matching over 12 bases. Germline CDR1 and CDR2: MNHEY and SMNVEV (reference sequence). The CDR3 is made up of 16 amino acids. With 3 bases clipped from V and 3 bases from J, the junction kept 3 bases outside the gene matches. The CDR3 sequence is CASSFGTGGLNQPQHF. The CDR3 DNA is TGTGCCAGCAGTTTCGGGACAGGGGGCCTCAATCAGCCCCAGCATTTT.

The chain carries TRBV4-1 and TRBJ1-5, with 11 nucleotides matching TRBD1. CDR1 and CDR2 from the germline V gene are MGHRA and YSYEKL. Germline trimming cut 2 bases from V and 5 bases from J; bases unmatched to any gene: 5. The CDR3 extends over 16 amino acids. CDR3 coding DNA: TGCGCCAGCAGCCAAAACGGACAGGGGGCTGATCAGCCCCAGCATTTT. Translation: CASSQNGQGADQPQHF.

The chain recombines TRBV28 with TRBJ1-1; no reliable D call. Looked up from germline, CDR1 is MDHEN and CDR2 is SYDVKM. V gave up 3 bases and J gave up 1 base, with 6 bases separating them. This CDR3 comprises 13 residues. Here the CDR3 reads CASSFSGNTEAFF. The DNA of the CDR3 is TGTGCCAGCAGTTTCTCCGGGAACACTGAAGCTTTCTTT.

This clone appeared a few times. The genes are TRBV19 and TRBJ1-2, with 8 positions matching TRBD1. Germline V gene lookup returns CDR1 LNHDA and CDR2 SQIVND (reference sequence). The V segment lost 2 bases and the J segment 3 bases; nucleotides outside the gene matches: 14. The CDR3 sequence is 18 residues long. CDR3 sequence: CASSILRPQGEGDYGYTF. CDR3 DNA: TGTGCCAGTAGTATACTTCGTCCACAGGGGGAGGGCGACTATGGCTACACCTTC.

The V gene is TRBV7-3, the J gene TRBJ2-5; 8 bases agree with TRBD2. The CDR3 sequence is 15 residues long. Germline CDR1 is SGHTA and CDR2 is FQGTGA. J lost 5 bases, V lost 0 bases, and 5 bases had no gene match. The CDR3 nucleotides read TGTGCCAGCAGCTTAACACGGGGGGGCGTTGAGACCCAGTACTTC. Translating gives CASSLTRGGVETQYF.

CDR3 sequence reads: CASSEYGMRGYTF. DNA of the CDR3: TGTGCCAGCAGTGAATACGGGATGCGGGGCTACACCTTC. This sequence joins TRBV25-1 and TRBJ1-2, with D unclear. Trimming pared 0 bases from V and 8 bases from J, leaving 10 bases between. Per germline, CDR1 MGHDK and CDR2 SYGVNS. The CDR3 runs to 13 residues.

The J gene is TRBJ2-1, the V gene TRBV7-9; 7 bases match TRBD1. V gave up 4 bases and J gave up 7 bases; unmatched junction bases: 10. The germline V gene encodes CDR1 SEHNR and CDR2 FQNEAQ (reference sequence). The CDR3 consists of 15 residues. The CDR3 here is CASSSFLGRGNEQFF. The DNA of the CDR3 is TGTGCCAGCAGCTCGTTCTTAGGCAGGGGGAATGAGCAGTTCTTC.

V gene TRBV5-6 combines with J gene TRBJ1-4; a possible D gene is TRBD1 (5 bases). The germline V and J ends were trimmed by 3 bases and 7 bases, with 16 bases remaining between them. The CDR3 contains 15 residues. CDR1 is SGHDT, CDR2 YYEEEE, per germline. The CDR3 nucleotides read TGTGCCAGCAGCTCGCCAGGGCGTAGGAGTGAAAAACTGTTTTTT. Encoded protein: CASSSPGRRSEKLFF.

This sequence joins TRBV9 and TRBJ2-1; 9 positions agree with TRBD1. In germline, CDR1 is SGDLS, CDR2 YYNGEE. This CDR3 spans 17 amino acids. The ends lost 4 bases at V and 1 base at J; junction bases unmatched: 9. The CDR3 sequence: CASSPRIGQGSYNEQFF. CDR3 sequence (DNA): TGTGCCAGCAGCCCTCGAATTGGACAGGGGTCCTACAATGAGCAGTTCTTC.

This chain joins TRBV11-3 and TRBJ1-1, with a possible D match to TRBD1 (6 bases). Germline loops: CDR1 SGHNT, CDR2 YENEEA. V lost 4 bases to trimming and J lost 11 bases, with 20 bases between them. This CDR3 is built from 14 residues. The DNA of the CDR3 is TGTGCCAGCAGCTCACAACACACAGGGCGTGTGGCTTTCTTT. Translating gives CASSSQHTGRVAFF.

This clone qualifies as medium-sized. V usage is TRBV5-1 and J usage is TRBJ2-2; TRBD2 matches 8 bases. Trimming at V came to 4 bases and at J to 1 base, leaving 0 bases not matched to a gene. The CDR3 has 14 amino acids. Germline V gene data show CDR1 as SGHRS and CDR2 as YFSETQ. The CDR3 protein is CASSAGGNTGELFF. CDR3 nucleotides: TGCGCCAGCAGCGCGGGAGGGAACACCGGGGAGCTGTTTTTT.

This rearrangement joins TRBV2 to TRBJ2-1; 7 bases match TRBD2. CDR1 SNHLY and CDR2 FYNNEI come from the germline V gene. The V gene end was trimmed by 3 bases and the J gene end by 4 bases; junction bases not matched to a gene: 6. The CDR3 is 15 residues long. The CDR3 DNA is TGTGCCAGCAGTGAGACTAGCACCATATACAATGAGCAGTTCTTC. It encodes CASSETSTIYNEQFF.

Of note for this clone: Other DNA sequences in this specimen translate into the identical CDR3. The CDR3 spells CASSWTSGGRLYEQYF. Written as DNA, the CDR3 is TGTGCCAGCAGTTGGACTAGCGGGGGTCGGCTCTACGAGCAGTACTTC. This chain links TRBV28 with TRBJ2-7; 13 nucleotides align to TRBD2. CDR1 is MDHEN, CDR2 SYDVKM, per germline. Trimming removed 4 bases from V and 3 bases from J; junction bases left unmatched: 6. The CDR3 extends over 16 amino acids.

V is TRBV15 and J is TRBJ1-2; 7 bases match TRBD1. The length of the CDR3 is 13 residues. From germline, CDR1 is LNHNV and CDR2 YYDKDF (reference sequence). The J segment lost 8 bases and the V segment lost 5 bases, leaving 8 bases of the junction unmatched. CDR3 region: CATSPTGPRGYTF. The CDR3 DNA reads TGTGCCACCAGCCCGACAGGGCCTAGGGGCTACACCTTC.

Only one count was recorded for this clone. The V gene is TRBV7-2, the J gene TRBJ2-7; no clear D gene. This CDR3 is 13 amino acids long. Trimming removed 1 base from V and 4 bases from J, with 8 bases in between. CDR1 is SGHTA and CDR2 is FQGNSA in the germline V gene. CDR3 region: CASSLVADYEQYF. CDR3 in DNA: TGTGCCAGCAGCTTAGTCGCGGATTACGAGCAGTACTTC.

Only one count was recorded for this clone. V is TRBV12-3 or TRBV12-4 and J is TRBJ2-5, with D tentatively TRBD1 (5 bases). Trimming shortened V by 6 bases and J by 5 bases, and 13 bases separated the two germline ends. This CDR3 is 13 amino acids long. The CDR3 bases are TGTGCCAGCAGATCCTCAGGGATGGAGACCCAGTACTTC. It is translated as CASRSSGMETQYF.

The chain is built from TRBV7-3 and TRBJ1-1; D call uncertain. The CDR3 runs 13 residues. Trimming took 5 bases from V and 4 from J, leaving 11 bases between them. CDR1 is SGHTA, CDR2 FQGTGA, per germline. CDR3 DNA sequence: TGTGCCAGCAGCCAAGGAGGAATCACTGAAGCTTTCTTT. Its translation: CASSQGGITEAFF. The variable domain in full, with the rest retrieved from reference TRBV7-3 and TRBJ1-1, is GAGVSQTPSNKVTEKGKYVELRCDPISGHTALYWYRQSLGQGPEFLIYFQGTGAADDSGLPNDRFFAVRPEGSVSTLKIQRTERGDSAVYLCASSQGGITEAFFGQGTRLTVV.